The present entry profiles one TCR beta chain with its context. As yet, its antigen is unknown. TCRB was sequenced at Survey level resolution. Generated by immunoSEQ multiplex PCR, the TCRdb table keeps only in-frame clones and is missing some. The sample holds about 15,000 clones, 84% seen once. Time point of the sample: 2014-2015 season, pre-vaccination. These data originate in a study of follicular helper T cells after annual influenza vaccination. Study findings and constraints: Each annual vaccination recalled recurring oligoclonal ICOS+CD38+ cTfh clonotypes. ICOS+CD38+ cTfh clonality change tracked circulating plasmablast frequency change. Just about 9-21% of cells analyzed had recovered productive TCRB sequences.

V shed 0 bases, J shed 4 bases, and the junction held 7 bases outside the gene matches. The CDR3 is made up of 17 amino acids. In germline, CDR1 is SGHTS, CDR2 YDEGEE. This receptor was obtained from an adult who received the influenza vaccine. The V call is TRBV5-8, the J call TRBJ2-1, with 10 bases matching TRBD2. Sequencing used CXCR5- memory CD4+ T cells sorted from blood, obtained on the day of influenza vaccination. CDR3 nucleotide sequence: TGTGCCAGCAGCTTGGGGTTAGCGGGGGGCTATTACAATGAGCAGTTCTTC. As protein: CASSLGLAGGYYNEQFF.